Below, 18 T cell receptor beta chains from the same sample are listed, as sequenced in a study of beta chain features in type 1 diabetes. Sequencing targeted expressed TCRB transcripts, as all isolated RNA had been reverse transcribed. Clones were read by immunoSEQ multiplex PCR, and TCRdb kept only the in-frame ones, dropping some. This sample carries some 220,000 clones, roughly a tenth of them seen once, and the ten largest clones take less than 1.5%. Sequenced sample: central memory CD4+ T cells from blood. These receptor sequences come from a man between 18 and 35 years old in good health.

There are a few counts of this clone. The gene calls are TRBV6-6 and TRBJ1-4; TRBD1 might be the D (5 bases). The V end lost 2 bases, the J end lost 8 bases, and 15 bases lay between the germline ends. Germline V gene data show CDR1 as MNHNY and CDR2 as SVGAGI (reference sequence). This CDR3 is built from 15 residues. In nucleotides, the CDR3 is TGTGCCAGCAGTTACCTCGACGGGGCGAACGAAAAACTGTTTTTT. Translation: CASSYLDGANEKLFF.

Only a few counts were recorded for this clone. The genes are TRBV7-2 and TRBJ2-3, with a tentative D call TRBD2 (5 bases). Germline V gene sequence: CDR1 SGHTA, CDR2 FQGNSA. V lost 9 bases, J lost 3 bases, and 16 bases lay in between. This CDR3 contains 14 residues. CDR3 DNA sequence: TGTGCCAGTCAGATCCAGCGGAGGACAGATACGCAGTATTTT. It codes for CASQIQRRTDTQYF.

The CDR3 coding sequence is TGCGCCAGCAGCTTCCGTACTAGCGGGAGGGCCTACGAGCAGTACTTC. Translated: CASSFRTSGRAYEQYF. The chain has TRBV5-1 and TRBJ2-7; TRBD2 agrees at 13 bases. The V and J ends lost 2 bases and 2 bases, in that order; junction bases with no gene match: 4. CDR1 and CDR2 from the germline V gene are SGHRS and YFSETQ. CDR3 length: 16 amino acids.

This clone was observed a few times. CDR3 region: CASSLSGTSLYEQYF. CDR3 sequence (DNA): TGTGCCAGCAGTTTGTCGGGGACGAGCTTGTACGAGCAGTACTTC. This rearrangement joins TRBV6-5 to TRBJ2-7; tentatively, D is TRBD1 or TRBD2 (5 bases each). V lost 4 bases and J 4 bases, leaving 17 bases between the germline ends. CDR3 length: 15 residues. Germline V gene sequence: CDR1 MNHEY, CDR2 SVGAGI.

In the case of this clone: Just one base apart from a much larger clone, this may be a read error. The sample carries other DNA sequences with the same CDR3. For the CDR3, the DNA is TGTGCCAGCAGTGCAGGGCAGGAGACCCAGTACTTC. This sequence encodes CASSAGQETQYF. The V and J genes are TRBV2 and TRBJ2-5, with D perhaps TRBD1 (5 bases). Germline CDR1 SNHLY, CDR2 FYNNEI. V was clipped by 4 bases and J by 5 bases, with 8 bases between them. This CDR3 is 12 amino acids long.

DNA for the CDR3: TGTGCCATCCGAGGAGAGAGCACAGATACGCAGTATTTT. Amino acid sequence: CAIRGESTDTQYF. This chain uses TRBV10-3 with TRBJ2-3, with D hard to call. CDR3 length equals 13 residues. The V gene's germline CDR1 is ENHRY and CDR2 SYGVKD. Trimming removed 8 bases at V and 0 bases at J, with 9 bases between.

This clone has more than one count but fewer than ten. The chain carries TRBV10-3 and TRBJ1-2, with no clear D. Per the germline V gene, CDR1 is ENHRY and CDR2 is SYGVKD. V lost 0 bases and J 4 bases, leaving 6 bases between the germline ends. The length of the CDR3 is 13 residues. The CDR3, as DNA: TGTGCCATCAGTGAGTCTACGGGCTATGGCTACACCTTC. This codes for CAISESTGYGYTF.

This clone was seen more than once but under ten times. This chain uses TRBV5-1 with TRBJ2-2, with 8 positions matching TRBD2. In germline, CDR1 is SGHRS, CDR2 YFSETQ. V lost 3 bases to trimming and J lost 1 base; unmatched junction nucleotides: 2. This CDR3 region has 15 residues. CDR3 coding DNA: TGCGCCAGCAGCTATAGCGGGATGAACACCGGGGAGCTGTTTTTT. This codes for CASSYSGMNTGELFF. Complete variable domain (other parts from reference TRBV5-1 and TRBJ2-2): KAGVTQTPRYLIKTRGQQVTLSCSPISGHRSVSWYQQTPGQGLQFLFEYFSETQRNKGNFPGRFSGRQFSNSRSEMNVSTLELGDSALYLCASSYSGMNTGELFFGEGSRLTVL.

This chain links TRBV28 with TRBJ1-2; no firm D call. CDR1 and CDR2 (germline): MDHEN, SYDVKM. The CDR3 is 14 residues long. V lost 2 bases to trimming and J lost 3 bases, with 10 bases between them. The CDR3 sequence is CASSLGQSDYGYTF. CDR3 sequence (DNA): TGTGCCAGCAGTTTAGGTCAGAGCGACTATGGCTACACCTTC.

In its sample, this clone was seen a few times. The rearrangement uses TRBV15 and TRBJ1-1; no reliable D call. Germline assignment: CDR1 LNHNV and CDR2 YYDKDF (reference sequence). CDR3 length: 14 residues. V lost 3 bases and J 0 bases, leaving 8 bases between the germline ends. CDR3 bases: TGTGCCACCAGCAGTCTCTCAGTGAACACTGAAGCTTTCTTT. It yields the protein CATSSLSVNTEAFF.

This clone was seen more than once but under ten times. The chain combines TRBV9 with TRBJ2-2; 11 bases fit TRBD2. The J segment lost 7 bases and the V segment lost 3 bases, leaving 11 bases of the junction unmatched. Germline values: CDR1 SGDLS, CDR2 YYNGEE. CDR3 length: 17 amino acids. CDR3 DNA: TGTGCCAGCAGCGCGTTGGTAGCGGGAGGGTTAGGCGGGGAGCTGTTTTTT. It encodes CASSALVAGGLGGELFF.

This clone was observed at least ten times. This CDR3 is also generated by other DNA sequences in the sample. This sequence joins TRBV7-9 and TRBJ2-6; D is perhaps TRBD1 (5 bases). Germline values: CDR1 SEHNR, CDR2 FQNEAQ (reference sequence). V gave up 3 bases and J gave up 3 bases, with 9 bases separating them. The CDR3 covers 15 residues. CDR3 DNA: TGTGCCAGCAGCTTTGACAGTGGTGGGGCCAACGTCCTGACTTTC. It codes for CASSFDSGGANVLTF.

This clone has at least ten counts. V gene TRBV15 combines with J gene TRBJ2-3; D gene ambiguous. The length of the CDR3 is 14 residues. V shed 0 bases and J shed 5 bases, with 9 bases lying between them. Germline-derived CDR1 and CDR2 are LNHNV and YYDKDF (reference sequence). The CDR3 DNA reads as TGTGCCACCAGCAGAGATCGCGCCCAAGATACGCAGTATTTT. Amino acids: CATSRDRAQDTQYF. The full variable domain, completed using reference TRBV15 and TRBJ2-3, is DAMVIQNPRYQVTQFGKPVTLSCSQTLNHNVMYWYQQKSSQAPKLLFHYYDKDFNNEADTPDNFQSRRPNTSFCFLDIRSPGLGDTAMYLCATSRDRAQDTQYFGPGTRLTVL.

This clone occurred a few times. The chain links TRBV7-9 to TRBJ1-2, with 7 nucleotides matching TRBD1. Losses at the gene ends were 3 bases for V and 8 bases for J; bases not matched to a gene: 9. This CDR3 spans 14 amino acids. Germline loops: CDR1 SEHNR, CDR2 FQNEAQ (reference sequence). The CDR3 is CASSFGQASWGYTF. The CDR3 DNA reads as TGTGCCAGCAGCTTCGGACAGGCCTCATGGGGCTACACCTTC.

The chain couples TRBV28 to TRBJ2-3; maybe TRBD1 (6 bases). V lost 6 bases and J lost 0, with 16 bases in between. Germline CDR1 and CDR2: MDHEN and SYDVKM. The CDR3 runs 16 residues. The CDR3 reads CASRDEDRGSTDTQYF. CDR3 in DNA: TGTGCCAGCAGAGATGAGGACAGAGGGAGCACAGATACGCAGTATTTT.

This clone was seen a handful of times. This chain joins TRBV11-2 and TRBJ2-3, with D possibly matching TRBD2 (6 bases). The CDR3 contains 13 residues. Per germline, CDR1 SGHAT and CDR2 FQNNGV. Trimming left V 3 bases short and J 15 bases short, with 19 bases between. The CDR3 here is CASSLRGGMGTYF. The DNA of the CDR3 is TGTGCCAGCAGCTTGAGGGGCGGGATGGGAACCTATTTT.

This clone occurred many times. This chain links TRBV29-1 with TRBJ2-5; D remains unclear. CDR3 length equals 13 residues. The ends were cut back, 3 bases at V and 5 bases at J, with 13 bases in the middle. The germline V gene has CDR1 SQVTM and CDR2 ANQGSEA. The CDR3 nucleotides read TGCAGCGTTGATGGGTCAGTTCGGGAGACCCAGTACTTC. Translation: CSVDGSVRETQYF.

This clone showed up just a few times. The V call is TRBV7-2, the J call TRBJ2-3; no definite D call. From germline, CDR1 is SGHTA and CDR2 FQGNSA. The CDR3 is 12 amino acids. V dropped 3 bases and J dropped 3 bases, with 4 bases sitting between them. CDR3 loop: CASSFLTDTQYF. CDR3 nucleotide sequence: TGTGCCAGCAGCTTTCTTACAGATACGCAGTATTTT.